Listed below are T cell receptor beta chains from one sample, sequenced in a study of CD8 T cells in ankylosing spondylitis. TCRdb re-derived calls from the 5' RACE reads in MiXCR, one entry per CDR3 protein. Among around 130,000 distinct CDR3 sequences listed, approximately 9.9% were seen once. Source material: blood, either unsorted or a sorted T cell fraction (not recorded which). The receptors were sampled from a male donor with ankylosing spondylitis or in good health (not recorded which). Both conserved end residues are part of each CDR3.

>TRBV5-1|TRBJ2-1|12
CASSQVYNEQFF
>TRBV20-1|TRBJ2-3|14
CSARDRGRGDTQYF
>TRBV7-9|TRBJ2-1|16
CASSPPQGNSYNEQFF
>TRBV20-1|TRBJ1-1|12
CSARRQYTEAFF
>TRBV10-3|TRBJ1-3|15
CAISESGPPGNTIYF
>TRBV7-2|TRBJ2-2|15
CASSWDRGFTGELFF
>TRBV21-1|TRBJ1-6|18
CASSKGRIPRGYGSPLHF
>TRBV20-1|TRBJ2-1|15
CSARDPRGYLDEQFF
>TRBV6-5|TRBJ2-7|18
CASSYSGPIGARSLGQYF
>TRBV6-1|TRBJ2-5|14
CASSSRGDGETQYF
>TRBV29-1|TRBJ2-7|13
CSVEAGESYEQYF
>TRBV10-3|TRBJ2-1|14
CAISSGSGYNEQFF
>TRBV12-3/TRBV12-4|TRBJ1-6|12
CASSFGPRDRTF
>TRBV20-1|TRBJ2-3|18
CSVRRDFNRSLYTDTQYF
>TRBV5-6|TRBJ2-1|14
CASSLLSGYNEQFF
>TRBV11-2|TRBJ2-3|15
CASSNSGTFTDTQYF
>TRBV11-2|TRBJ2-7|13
CASSLGRNYEQYF
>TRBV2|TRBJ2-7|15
CASSAGWEGFGEQYF
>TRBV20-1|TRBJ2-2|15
CSAHPGPRFGGELFF